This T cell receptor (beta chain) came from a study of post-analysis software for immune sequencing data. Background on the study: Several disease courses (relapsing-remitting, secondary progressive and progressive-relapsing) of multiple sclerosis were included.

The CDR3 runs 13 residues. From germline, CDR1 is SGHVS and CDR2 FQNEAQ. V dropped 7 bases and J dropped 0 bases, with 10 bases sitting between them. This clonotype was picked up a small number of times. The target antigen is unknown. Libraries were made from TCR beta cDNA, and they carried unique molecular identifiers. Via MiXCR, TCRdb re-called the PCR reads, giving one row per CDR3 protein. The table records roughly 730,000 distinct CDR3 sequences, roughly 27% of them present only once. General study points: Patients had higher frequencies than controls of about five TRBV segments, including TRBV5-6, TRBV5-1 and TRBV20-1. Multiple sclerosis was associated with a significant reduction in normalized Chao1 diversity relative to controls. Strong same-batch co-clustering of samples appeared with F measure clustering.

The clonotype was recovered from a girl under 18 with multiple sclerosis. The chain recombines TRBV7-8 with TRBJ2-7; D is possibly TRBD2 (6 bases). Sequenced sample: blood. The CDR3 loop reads CASTLGLSYEQYF. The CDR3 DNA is TGTGCCAGCACCCTGGGACTCTCCTACGAGCAGTACTTC. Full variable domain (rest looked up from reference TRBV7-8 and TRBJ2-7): GAGVSQSPRYKVAKRGQDVALRCDPISGHVSLFWYQQALGQGPEFLTYFQNEAQLDKSGLPSDRFFAERPEGSVSTLKIQRTQQEDSAVYLCASTLGLSYEQYFGPGTRLTVT.